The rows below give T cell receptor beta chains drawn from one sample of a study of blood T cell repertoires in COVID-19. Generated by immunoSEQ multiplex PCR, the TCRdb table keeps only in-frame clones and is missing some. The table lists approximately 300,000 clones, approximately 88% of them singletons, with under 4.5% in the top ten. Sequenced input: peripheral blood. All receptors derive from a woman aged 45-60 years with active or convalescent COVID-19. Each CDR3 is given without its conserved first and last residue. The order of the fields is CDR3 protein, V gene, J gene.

ASSTPRTETYEQY,TRBV19,TRBJ2-7
ASSLGSERLSGYT,TRBV5-4,TRBJ1-2
ASGLTPTVYSGANVLT,TRBV12-5,TRBJ2-6
ASSTSGAVAGELF,TRBV11-2,TRBJ2-2
ASSLDRTSGGPTSIQY,TRBV4-1,TRBJ2-4
ASSPITFGYT,TRBV7-9,TRBJ1-2
AWSRLAGAVGELF,TRBV30,TRBJ2-2
ASSLTGPGGTSGYNEQF,TRBV19,TRBJ2-1
ATSRTRGIDEQF,TRBV15,TRBJ2-1
ASSLAGTGGYT,TRBV7-2,TRBJ1-2
ASSPQGALNTEAF,TRBV7-9,TRBJ1-1
ASRTQAAYNSPLH,TRBV27,TRBJ1-6
ASSSAGALNTEAF,TRBV7-2,TRBJ1-1
ASSEGGLSYEQY,TRBV25-1,TRBJ2-7
ASSSSGSSYNEQF,TRBV11-2,TRBJ2-1
ASRPPAGAYEQY,TRBV7-2,TRBJ2-7
ASRDRSYEQY,TRBV9,TRBJ2-7
ASSFRHPGYT,TRBV28,TRBJ1-2
ASTGEGRREKLF,TRBV2,TRBJ1-4
ATSDTGTGYTGELF,TRBV24-1,TRBJ2-2
ASSLSGRTRSGELF,TRBV7-3,TRBJ2-2
ASSLLYSGAGGDQETQY,TRBV4-2,TRBJ2-5
ASSLLETSRSYEQY,TRBV7-8,TRBJ2-7
AWSWGGVYGYT,TRBV30,TRBJ1-2
ASSFGQDNSPLH,TRBV27,TRBJ1-6
ASSKGQGAVSVGYT,TRBV7-2,TRBJ1-2
ASSIADRGRDGYT,TRBV19,TRBJ1-2
ASSLMLEGTWH,TRBV7-8,TRBJ2-3
ASSLVRGGEKLF,TRBV7-9,TRBJ1-4
ASSQENVAGPGYEQY,TRBV4-3,TRBJ2-7
ASSLTRNQPQH,TRBV27,TRBJ1-5
ASSRPASSYNEQF,TRBV14,TRBJ2-1
ASSLDRGTYGYT,TRBV11-2,TRBJ1-2
ASSPGQGTYNEQF,TRBV3-1/TRBV3-2,TRBJ2-1
ASISGLPGGYT,TRBV12-3/TRBV12-4,TRBJ1-2
ASSLGNSGSSSYNEQF,TRBV27,TRBJ2-1
ASSLSLAGPNEQF,TRBV27,TRBJ2-1
ASSYSDTFQY,TRBV28,TRBJ2-4
ASSTQGLNTEAF,TRBV7-3,TRBJ1-1